These 20 T cell receptor beta chains were sequenced from one sample in a study of spatial heterogeneity in lung cancer. TCRdb called the 5' RACE reads again in MiXCR, with one record for every CDR3 protein. Among about 2,300 distinct CDR3 sequences listed, roughly a fifth were seen once. Time point meaning: sample taken at primary tumor resection. Study conclusions and caveats: Expanded alpha and beta TCR counts within tumors tracked tumor mutation counts.

The antigens these receptors bind are not known. This sample comprised lung tumor tissue, obtained at surgery. The receptors originated from a male donor with early-stage non-small cell lung cancer.

This clonotype was detected many times. The chain uses TRBV20-1 and TRBJ1-4, with TRBD1 as a possible D gene (5 bases). The ends were cut back, 6 bases at V and 8 bases at J, with 19 bases in the middle. Per germline, CDR1 DFQATT and CDR2 SNEGSKA (reference sequence). This CDR3 has 14 amino acids. The CDR3 DNA sequence: TGCAGTGCGGGCAAGGGACCCATGAGGGAAAAACTGTTTTTT. This codes for CSAGKGPMREKLFF.

The genes are TRBV9 and TRBJ1-2, with TRBD1 matching 8 bases. CDR1 SGDLS and CDR2 YYNGEE come from the germline V gene. The CDR3 runs to 16 residues. J gave up 8 bases and V 3 bases, and 15 bases lay outside the gene matches. The CDR3 nucleotides are TGTGCCAGCAGCGCGACAGGGGCCACGGGCGTCTTCGGCTACACCTTC. Its translation: CASSATGATGVFGYTF.

This clonotype is large (0.1 to 1%) by share. The chain links TRBV9 to TRBJ1-6, with TRBD1 as a possible D gene (5 bases). CDR3 length: 14 residues. V was clipped by 6 bases and J by 9 bases, with 16 bases between them. CDR1 SGDLS and CDR2 YYNGEE come from the germline V gene. The CDR3 reads CASTPGGVSSPLHF. CDR3 nucleotides: TGTGCCAGCACCCCAGGAGGGGTGAGTTCACCCCTCCACTTT.

This clonotype counts as medium-sized. The chain uses TRBV5-5 and TRBJ1-2, with D unresolved. V was pared by 5 bases and J by 2 bases, with 7 bases between. There are 12 residues in the CDR3. Per the germline V gene, CDR1 is SGHKS and CDR2 is YYEKEE (reference sequence). DNA for the CDR3: TGTGCCAGCAGTGCTGCAAACTATGGCTACACCTTC. Amino acids: CASSAANYGYTF.

This clonotype was detected only a few times. The gene calls are TRBV3-1 and TRBJ2-5; 13 bases line up with TRBD2. Germline V CDR1 and CDR2: LGHDT, YNNKEL (reference sequence). There are 17 residues in the CDR3. V was clipped by 3 bases and J by 0 bases; unmatched bases: 4. The CDR3 bases are TGTGCCAGCAGCCATTGGACTAGCGGGGGCAACCAAGAGACCCAGTACTTC. Translated, it gives CASSHWTSGGNQETQYF.

CDR3 DNA: TGTGCCAGCAGTGAACAGGAAGATCAGCCCCAGCATTTT. Translating it yields CASSEQEDQPQHF. The rearrangement joins TRBV2 to TRBJ1-5; unclear D gene. Germline CDR1 is SNHLY and CDR2 is FYNNEI. Trimming removed 2 bases at V and 5 bases at J, with 7 bases between. CDR3 length equals 13 residues.

This clonotype appeared many times. In nucleotides, the CDR3 is TGTGCCATCAGTGAGTCCAGAGCCAAAAACATTCAGTACTTC. This encodes CAISESRAKNIQYF. V usage is TRBV10-3 and J usage is TRBJ2-4; D is ambiguous. Between the trimmed V and J ends, which lost 0 bases and 0 bases, there was a span of 3 bases. The CDR3 sequence is 14 residues long. Looked up from germline, CDR1 is ENHRY and CDR2 is SYGVKD.

Many counts were recorded for this clonotype. CDR3 bases: TGTGCCAGCAGCTCAAGGGACGGTTACACAGATACGCAGTATTTT. It encodes CASSSRDGYTDTQYF. This chain joins TRBV7-9 and TRBJ2-3; TRBD1 or TRBD2 may be the D gene (5 bases each). The CDR3 loop spans 15 amino acids. The ends were cut back, 4 bases at V and 2 bases at J, with 13 bases in the middle. Germline V gene sequence: CDR1 SEHNR, CDR2 FQNEAQ (reference sequence).

This clonotype is deemed large. This chain joins TRBV28 and TRBJ1-4; possible D gene TRBD1, 5 bases. The V and J ends lost 2 bases and 0 bases respectively, with 10 bases between them. Germline loops: CDR1 MDHEN, CDR2 SYDVKM. CDR3 length equals 16 residues. The CDR3, as DNA: TGTGCCAGCAGTTTACCAGGGACCGCAACTAATGAAAAACTGTTTTTT. It codes for CASSLPGTATNEKLFF.

By frequency in the sample, this clonotype is medium-sized. The chain links TRBV20-1 to TRBJ2-5; D perhaps matches TRBD2 (5 bases). The germline V gene has CDR1 DFQATT and CDR2 SNEGSKA (reference sequence). V lost 2 bases and J lost 5, with 12 bases in between. CDR3 size: 13 residues. The CDR3 loop reads CSARTGKVETQYF. The CDR3 region has the DNA TGCAGTGCTAGAACGGGGAAAGTGGAGACCCAGTACTTC.

The chain uses TRBV7-9 and TRBJ1-5, with 7 bases fitting TRBD1. Germline loops: CDR1 SEHNR, CDR2 FQNEAQ (reference sequence). The trim removed 4 bases at V and 5 bases at J, leaving 8 bases unmatched. The CDR3 is made up of 15 amino acids. The CDR3 coding sequence is TGTGCCAGCAGCTCCCAGGGGGGGGCGGATCAGCCCCAGCATTTT. Its translation is CASSSQGGADQPQHF. Based on the CDR3 plus reference TRBV7-9 and TRBJ1-5, the full variable domain is DTGVSQNPRHKITKRGQNVTFRCDPISEHNRLYWYRQTLGQGPEFLTYFQNEAQLEKSRLLSDRFSAERPKGSFSTLEIQRTEQGDSAMYLCASSSQGGADQPQHFGDGTRLSIL.

This clonotype is categorized as medium-sized. The J gene is TRBJ1-2, the V gene TRBV12-3 or TRBV12-4; no firm D call. This CDR3 has 12 residues. The V end lost 1 base, the J end lost 7 bases, and 7 bases lay between the germline ends. The CDR3 reads CASSLEGVGYTF. Here the CDR3 DNA reads TGTGCCAGCAGTTTAGAGGGAGTTGGCTACACCTTC.

At least ten counts were recorded for this clonotype. V and J are TRBV12-3 or TRBV12-4 and TRBJ2-2; D possibly uses TRBD1 or TRBD2 (6 bases each). CDR3 length equals 16 residues. V lost 6 bases to trimming and J lost 2 bases, with 16 bases between them. The chain's CDR3 is CASSPLKGGNTGELFF. DNA of the CDR3: TGTGCCAGCAGCCCGTTGAAGGGGGGTAACACCGGGGAGCTGTTTTTT.

This clonotype is termed large. The J gene is TRBJ1-3, the V gene TRBV5-4; tentative D call: TRBD1 (5 bases). The length of the CDR3 is 14 residues. CDR1 and CDR2 from the germline V gene are SGHNT and YYREEE (reference sequence). Trimming left V 6 bases short and J 1 base short, with 11 bases between. The chain's CDR3 is CASNVQGSGNTIYF. In DNA, the CDR3 is TGTGCCAGCAACGTTCAGGGATCTGGAAACACCATATATTTT.

In this sample, this clonotype turned up many times. This chain joins TRBV6-4 and TRBJ1-2; TRBD1 agrees at 9 bases. Germline CDR1 reads MRHNA; CDR2 reads SNTAGT. This CDR3 region has 16 residues. J gave up 6 bases and V 5 bases, and 13 bases lay outside the gene matches. CDR3 bases: TGTGCCAGCAGTCCTTGGGCCGGACAGGGGCTTAATGGCTACACCTTC. It yields the protein CASSPWAGQGLNGYTF.

J is TRBJ2-5 and V is TRBV29-1; 7 bases align to TRBD1. Looked up from germline, CDR1 is SQVTM and CDR2 is ANQGSEA. Trimming cost V 5 bases and J 2 bases; bases outside gene matches: 8. The CDR3 spans 14 residues. The CDR3 DNA reads TGCAGCGTTATTCCGGGACAGAAGCAAGAGACCCAGTACTTC. This codes for CSVIPGQKQETQYF.

This clonotype was seen a few times. V is TRBV20-1 and J is TRBJ2-7; 7 bases agree with TRBD1. Germline V gene sequence: CDR1 DFQATT, CDR2 SNEGSKA (reference sequence). Losses at the gene ends were 6 bases for V and 2 bases for J; bases not matched to a gene: 4. CDR3 length: 12 amino acids. The CDR3 spells CSARGQTYEQYF. CDR3 sequence (DNA): TGCAGTGCCCGGGGACAGACCTACGAGCAGTACTTC.

This clonotype was seen only a few times. The chain combines TRBV6-1 with TRBJ2-3; maybe TRBD1 (6 bases). The CDR3 covers 15 residues. V was pared by 2 bases and J by 8 bases, with 17 bases between. Germline CDR1 MNHNS, CDR2 SASEGT. CDR3 sequence (DNA): TGTGCCAGCAGTGAAAGGGACACGGTCGTTGGTACGCAGTATTTT. As protein: CASSERDTVVGTQYF.

V usage is TRBV27 and J usage is TRBJ2-7; D might be TRBD1 (6 bases). The CDR3 spans 13 residues. Trimming removed 3 bases at V and 2 bases at J, with 8 bases between. CDR1 MNHEY and CDR2 SMNVEV come from the germline V gene (reference sequence). The CDR3 DNA follows: TGTGCCAGCAGTTTGTCAGGGGCCTACGAGCAGTACTTC. Protein sequence: CASSLSGAYEQYF.

Only a few counts were recorded for this clonotype. The chain uses TRBV12-3 or TRBV12-4 and TRBJ2-6; unclear D gene. Trimming shortened V by 5 bases and J by 5 bases, and 10 bases separated the two germline ends. CDR3 length: 14 residues. The CDR3 nucleotides read TGTGCCAGCAGTCTCCAGGTTAGGGCCAACGTCCTGACTTTC. Its protein product is CASSLQVRANVLTF.